This T cell receptor beta chain was identified during a study of OX40 agonist ivuxolimab in advanced cancers. Study-level background: Those enrolled were roughly 80% male, with a mean age of roughly 62 years and ages from about 20 to 85. The study reported partial responses in three patients: one hepatocellular carcinoma, two cutaneous melanoma. Study results and caveats: Mean expanded clone counts were higher in CD8+ than CD4+ T cells.

This CDR3 region has 12 residues. Trimming cost V 7 bases and J 0 bases, with 6 bases left between them. In germline, CDR1 is SEHNR, CDR2 FQNEAQ (reference sequence). About this clone itself: Its antigen is not identified.

Data came from immunoSEQ multiplex PCR; TCRdb stores just in-frame clones and leaves some out. The data hold tens of thousands of clones, with 70% to 90% observed a single time. The receptor was derived from an adult with an advanced solid tumor such as melanoma, head and neck, liver or kidney cancer. Sequencing was performed on CD4+ or CD8+ T cells sorted from blood, taken in a trial of the OX40 agonist ivuxolimab. The chain combines TRBV7-9 with TRBJ1-1; D gene ambiguous. The CDR3 nucleotides read TGTGCCAGCACTAGGATGAACACTGAAGCTTTCTTT. Its translation: CASTRMNTEAFF.